In this sample, the clone carrying this TCR beta chain turned up a few times. Its cognate antigen is unknown. The authors built TCR beta libraries using iRepertoire HTBI primers and Arm-PCR of CDR3 regions. Each CDR3 protein is one row after TCRdb ran MiXCR on the multiplex PCR reads. Among 310,000 or so distinct CDR3 sequences listed, under 25% were seen once. The data were obtained in a study of regulatory T cells in long-lasting Graves disease. Sample time point: persistent/refractory GD, antithyroid drugs over 5 years with positive TRAb. From RNA extracted from PBMCs, the TCR library was made. There are 15 residues in the CDR3. The V gene's germline CDR1 is SGHKS and CDR2 YYEKEE (reference sequence). With 2 bases clipped from V and 7 bases from J, the junction kept 8 bases outside the gene matches. Broader study findings: Among the persistent patients, thousands of public clonotypes were shared, more than the approximately 1,000 shared among new patients. Persistent Graves' patients showed reduced TCR diversity versus newly diagnosed patients. When disease was persistent, TRBV28, TRBJ1-2 and TRBJ2-5 were the favored segments. Thyroid tissue went unexamined; only peripheral blood was analyzed.

The source of this sequence is a female donor with Graves disease. V is TRBV5-5 and J is TRBJ1-5; 8 bases fit TRBD1. Sequences were derived from peripheral blood mononuclear cells (PBMCs), sampled when the disease was refractory, from a patient treated with antithyroid drugs. The CDR3 DNA reads TGTGCCAGCAGCTTACAGGGGGAACGAGGCCAGCCCCAGCATTTT. It yields the protein CASSLQGERGQPQHF.